Given below is one T cell receptor (beta chain) in context. Its antigen is unidentified. This record belongs to a study of long-term antiretroviral therapy in people with HIV. General study results and limits: Gathering of blood took place between the mid-2000s and the late 2010s, possibly under older ART regimens. Pre-ART expanded TRB clones stayed dominant throughout, though often decreasing after ART.

Sequencing relied on immunoSEQ assay v3.0, run at survey level. TCRdb's copy holds only in-frame clones and misses some; the assay was immunoSEQ multiplex PCR. The profile shows approximately 22,000 clones, around 84% of them singletons. Here the sequenced sample was unsorted PBMCs, taken 1.9 years after starting antiretroviral therapy. This TCR came from a woman in her forties or fifties with HIV.

The CDR3 loop is CASTAGGKGGKLFF. Written as DNA, the CDR3 is TGTGCCAGCACCGCGGGAGGGAAGGGAGGAAAACTGTTTTTT. The V and J genes are TRBV27 and TRBJ1-4; D not certain. This CDR3 is 14 amino acids long. The V and J ends lost 7 bases and 10 bases respectively, with 19 bases between them. Per the germline V gene, CDR1 is MNHEY and CDR2 is SMNVEV (reference sequence).